Each of the 13 T cell receptor beta chains below was sequenced from the same sample in a study of neoadjuvant nivolumab and ipilimumab in lung cancer. The table came from immunoSEQ multiplex PCR; TCRdb's copy has only in-frame clones and leaves some out. The data show 18,000 or so clones, roughly 79% seen once. The material sequenced was tumor tissue, taken after neoadjuvant nivolumab, alone or with ipilimumab, at or shortly before surgery. Receptor source: an adult with non-small cell lung cancer.

In nucleotides, the CDR3 is TGCGCCAGCAGCCTGCGGGTAGGTCAGCCCCAGCATTTT. Its translation is CASSLRVGQPQHF. The J gene is TRBJ1-5, the V gene TRBV4-3; D is undetermined. The CDR3 is made up of 13 amino acids. Germline CDR1 reads LGHNA; CDR2 reads YSLEER. V was trimmed by 4 bases and J by 6 bases, leaving 10 bases between them.

This clone was counted a single time. The chain couples TRBV11-2 to TRBJ2-7; D is possibly TRBD2 (5 bases). The germline V gene encodes CDR1 SGHAT and CDR2 FQNNGV. The CDR3 is made up of 12 amino acids. V was trimmed by 5 bases and J by 7 bases, leaving 12 bases between them. Here the CDR3 reads CASSPVGVEQYF. CDR3 coding DNA: TGTGCCAGCAGCCCAGTCGGGGTAGAGCAGTACTTC. Drawing the rest from reference TRBV11-2 and TRBJ2-7, the complete variable domain is EAGVAQSPRYKIIEKRQSVAFWCNPISGHATLYWYQQILGQGPKLLIQFQNNGVVDDSQLPKDRFSAERLKGVDSTLKIQPAKLEDSAVYLCASSPVGVEQYFGPGTRLTVT.

Only one count was recorded for this clone. The chain uses TRBV15 and TRBJ1-5, with D unclear. Trimming shortened V by 3 bases and J by 3 bases, and 12 bases separated the two germline ends. The CDR3 is made up of 15 amino acids. The germline V gene encodes CDR1 LNHNV and CDR2 YYDKDF (reference sequence). CDR3 DNA: TGTGCCACCAGCAGTTCCTATGGGTTCAATCAGCCCCAGCATTTT. This translates into CATSSSYGFNQPQHF.

The chain joins TRBV29-1 to TRBJ2-1, with D possibly called TRBD1 or TRBD2 (6 bases each). The length of the CDR3 is 13 residues. Trimming shortened V by 3 bases and J by 9 bases, and 15 bases separated the two germline ends. The germline V gene encodes CDR1 SQVTM and CDR2 ANQGSEA. CDR3 loop: CSVDTGASTEQFF. CDR3 nucleotide sequence: TGCAGCGTTGACACGGGGGCCTCAACTGAGCAGTTCTTC.

The chain uses TRBV28 and TRBJ1-3; D unresolved. V lost 3 bases and J lost 0, with 9 bases in between. CDR1 is MDHEN, CDR2 SYDVKM, per germline. The CDR3 extends over 15 amino acids. The DNA of the CDR3 is TGTGCCAGCAGTTTTAGGAGGCCCTCTGGAAACACCATATATTTT. This gives the protein CASSFRRPSGNTIYF.

This sequence joins TRBV25-1 and TRBJ2-2, with TRBD2 matching 7 bases. The trim removed 7 bases at V and 2 bases at J, leaving 4 bases unmatched. The germline V gene has CDR1 MGHDK and CDR2 SYGVNS. CDR3 size: 14 residues. The CDR3 reads CASKGLHNTGELFF. CDR3 coding DNA: TGTGCCAGCAAGGGACTACACAACACCGGGGAGCTGTTTTTT. The entire variable domain, with the rest obtained from reference TRBV25-1 and TRBJ2-2, is as follows: EADIYQTPRYLVIGTGKKITLECSQTMGHDKMYWYQQDPGMELHLIHYSYGVNSTEKGDLSSESTVSRIRTEHFPLTLESARPSHTSQYLCASKGLHNTGELFFGEGSRLTVL.

This chain links TRBV10-2 with TRBJ1-6, with D unresolved. The germline V gene encodes CDR1 WSHSY and CDR2 SAAADI. This CDR3 comprises 12 residues. The ends were cut back, 4 bases at V and 7 bases at J, with 5 bases in the middle. This chain's CDR3 is CASSVGNSPLHF. The CDR3 DNA is TGCGCCAGCAGTGTCGGAAATTCACCCCTCCACTTT.

This clone was counted a single time. The V gene is TRBV18, the J gene TRBJ1-2, with 9 positions matching TRBD1. V gave up 6 bases and J gave up 2 bases; unmatched junction bases: 13. Germline V gene data show CDR1 as KGHSH and CDR2 as LQKENI. This CDR3 spans 17 amino acids. The CDR3 DNA sequence: TGTGCCAGCTCCCTCGAGGGACAGGGAAAGTGGAACTATGGCTACACCTTC. Translated: CASSLEGQGKWNYGYTF.

This chain links TRBV6-5 with TRBJ1-3; unclear D gene. Germline CDR1 reads MNHEY; CDR2 reads SVGAGI. The CDR3 has 13 residues. V lost 2 bases and J lost 4, with 6 bases in between. CDR3 sequence: CASSYGGGNTIYF. In DNA form, the CDR3 reads TGTGCCAGCAGTTACGGCGGAGGAAACACCATATATTTT.

The rearrangement links TRBV5-1 to TRBJ2-2, with 9 bases fitting TRBD1. V shed 5 bases, J shed 5 bases, and the junction held 16 bases outside the gene matches. This CDR3 is 18 amino acids long. CDR1 is SGHRS, CDR2 YFSETQ, per germline. The chain's CDR3 is CASSSRLWDREETGELFF. The CDR3 nucleotides are TGCGCCAGCAGTTCTCGCCTATGGGACAGGGAGGAAACCGGGGAGCTGTTTTTT.

This chain connects TRBV18 to TRBJ1-1; 8 bases match TRBD1. Germline values: CDR1 KGHSH, CDR2 LQKENI. CDR3 length: 15 amino acids. The ends lost 3 bases at V and 4 bases at J; junction bases unmatched: 7. The CDR3 sequence is CASSPNTGGGTEAFF. As DNA, the CDR3 is TGTGCCAGCTCACCCAACACAGGGGGTGGCACTGAAGCTTTCTTT.

The chain employs TRBV4-3 and TRBJ1-1, with 7 bases lining up with TRBD1. In germline, CDR1 is LGHNA, CDR2 YSLEER. With 4 bases clipped from V and 1 base from J, the junction kept 6 bases outside the gene matches. This CDR3 spans 15 amino acids. The DNA for the CDR3 is TGCGCCAGCAGCCCTGCGGACAGGCCGAACACTGAAGCTTTCTTT. It translates to CASSPADRPNTEAFF.

This clone occurred a few times. V gene TRBV5-1 combines with J gene TRBJ1-4; D possibly corresponds to TRBD1 (6 bases). Per the germline V gene, CDR1 is SGHRS and CDR2 is YFSETQ. CDR3 length equals 14 residues. V lost 0 bases, J lost 5 bases, and 8 bases lay in between. The CDR3 DNA is TGCGCCAGCAGCTTGGCCGGGGGCAATGAAAAACTGTTTTTT. Its protein product is CASSLAGGNEKLFF.